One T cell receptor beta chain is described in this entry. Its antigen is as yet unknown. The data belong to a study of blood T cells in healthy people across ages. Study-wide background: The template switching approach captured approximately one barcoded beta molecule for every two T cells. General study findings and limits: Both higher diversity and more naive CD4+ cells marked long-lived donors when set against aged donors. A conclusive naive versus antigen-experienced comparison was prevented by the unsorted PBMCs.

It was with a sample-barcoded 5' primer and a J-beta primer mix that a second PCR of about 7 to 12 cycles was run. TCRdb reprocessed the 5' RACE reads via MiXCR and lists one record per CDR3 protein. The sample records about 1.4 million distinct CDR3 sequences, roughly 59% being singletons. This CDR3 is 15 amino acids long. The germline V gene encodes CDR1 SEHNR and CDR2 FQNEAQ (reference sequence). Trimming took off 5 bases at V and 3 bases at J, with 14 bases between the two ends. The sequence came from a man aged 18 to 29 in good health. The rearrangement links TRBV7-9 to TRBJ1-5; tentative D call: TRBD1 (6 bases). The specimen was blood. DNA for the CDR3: TGTGCCAGCAGCCAGGGGTGGGGGGACAATCAGCCCCAGCATTTT. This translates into CASSQGWGDNQPQHF.